Following are 8 T cell receptor beta chains from one sample sequenced in a study of response to subunit inactivated influenza vaccine. A single record per CDR3 protein comes from TCRdb applying MiXCR to the RT-PCR reads. The table has under 500,000 distinct CDR3 sequences, around 9.9% seen once. The specimen was PBMCs from blood, collected roughly 46 days after vaccination. These receptors were collected from a man in his fifties who received an inactivated influenza vaccine.

Ten or more counts support this clonotype. The V and J genes are TRBV7-9 and TRBJ1-1; D might be TRBD1 (6 bases). The germline V gene has CDR1 SEHNR and CDR2 FQNEAQ (reference sequence). V was clipped by 4 bases and J by 11 bases, with 29 bases between them. The CDR3 consists of 17 residues. The CDR3 loop reads CASSSSNLGGPGTWAFF. DNA for the CDR3: TGTGCCAGCAGCTCATCAAACCTTGGGGGGCCCGGAACATGGGCTTTCTTT.

The chain uses TRBV7-6 and TRBJ1-2; D call uncertain. The CDR3 runs 13 residues. Germline assignment: CDR1 SGHVS and CDR2 FNYEAQ. V was pared by 5 bases and J by 3 bases, with 10 bases between. This CDR3 is CASSPSTDYGYTF. The CDR3, as DNA: TGTGCCAGCAGCCCCTCGACGGACTATGGCTACACCTTC.

This clonotype was counted at least ten times. This rearrangement joins TRBV6-2 or TRBV6-3 to TRBJ1-5; no clear D. The CDR3 runs to 14 residues. The ends were cut back, 1 base at V and 1 base at J, with 5 bases in the middle. The germline V gene has CDR1 MNHEY and CDR2 SVGEGT. The CDR3 DNA sequence: TGTGCCAGCAGTTACTTATCGAGCAATCAGCCCCAGCATTTT. It encodes CASSYLSSNQPQHF.

About this clonotype itself: A much larger clonotype is one base distant, so this may be a read error. V and J are TRBV5-1 and TRBJ2-3; 9 nucleotides match TRBD2. This CDR3 has 15 residues. Looked up from germline, CDR1 is SGHRS and CDR2 is YFSETQ. As DNA, the CDR3 is TGCGCCGGCAGTCGGACTAGCGCTAACACAGATACGCAGTATTTT. Amino acids: CAGSRTSANTDTQYF.

This clonotype has a handful of counts. The gene calls are TRBV6-6 and TRBJ2-7; TRBD2 might be the D (5 bases). Trimming stripped 2 bases from V and 5 bases from J, with 7 bases between. The CDR3 covers 12 residues. Germline-derived CDR1 and CDR2 are MNHNY and SVGAGI (reference sequence). The CDR3 DNA reads TGTGCCAGCAGTTACCCGGGGAACGAGCAGTACTTC. It encodes CASSYPGNEQYF.

This clonotype was detected a few times. This chain connects TRBV5-1 to TRBJ1-1; no reliable D call. Trimming stripped 5 bases from V and 5 bases from J, with 7 bases between. CDR3 length: 11 amino acids. Germline V gives CDR1 SGHRS, CDR2 YFSETQ. The CDR3 DNA sequence: TGCGCCAGCAGACATGAAACTGAAGCTTTCTTT. The encoded protein is CASRHETEAFF.

The chain combines TRBV6-1 with TRBJ2-5; no clear D gene. CDR3 length equals 14 residues. Per the germline V gene, CDR1 is MNHNS and CDR2 is SASEGT. V lost 5 bases and J 2 bases, leaving 12 bases between the germline ends. The CDR3 nucleotides are TGTGCCAGCAGTAGAGACTTTGGGCAAGAGACCCAGTACTTC. The encoded protein is CASSRDFGQETQYF.

CDR3 in DNA: TGCAGTGCTAGCTTACAGGGTTTACGAGAGACCCAGTACTTC. It is translated as CSASLQGLRETQYF. V and J are TRBV20-1 and TRBJ2-5; D perhaps matches TRBD1 (6 bases). The V end lost 3 bases, the J end lost 4 bases, and 15 bases lay between the germline ends. The germline gives CDR1 DFQATT, CDR2 SNEGSKA (reference sequence). This CDR3 is 14 amino acids long.